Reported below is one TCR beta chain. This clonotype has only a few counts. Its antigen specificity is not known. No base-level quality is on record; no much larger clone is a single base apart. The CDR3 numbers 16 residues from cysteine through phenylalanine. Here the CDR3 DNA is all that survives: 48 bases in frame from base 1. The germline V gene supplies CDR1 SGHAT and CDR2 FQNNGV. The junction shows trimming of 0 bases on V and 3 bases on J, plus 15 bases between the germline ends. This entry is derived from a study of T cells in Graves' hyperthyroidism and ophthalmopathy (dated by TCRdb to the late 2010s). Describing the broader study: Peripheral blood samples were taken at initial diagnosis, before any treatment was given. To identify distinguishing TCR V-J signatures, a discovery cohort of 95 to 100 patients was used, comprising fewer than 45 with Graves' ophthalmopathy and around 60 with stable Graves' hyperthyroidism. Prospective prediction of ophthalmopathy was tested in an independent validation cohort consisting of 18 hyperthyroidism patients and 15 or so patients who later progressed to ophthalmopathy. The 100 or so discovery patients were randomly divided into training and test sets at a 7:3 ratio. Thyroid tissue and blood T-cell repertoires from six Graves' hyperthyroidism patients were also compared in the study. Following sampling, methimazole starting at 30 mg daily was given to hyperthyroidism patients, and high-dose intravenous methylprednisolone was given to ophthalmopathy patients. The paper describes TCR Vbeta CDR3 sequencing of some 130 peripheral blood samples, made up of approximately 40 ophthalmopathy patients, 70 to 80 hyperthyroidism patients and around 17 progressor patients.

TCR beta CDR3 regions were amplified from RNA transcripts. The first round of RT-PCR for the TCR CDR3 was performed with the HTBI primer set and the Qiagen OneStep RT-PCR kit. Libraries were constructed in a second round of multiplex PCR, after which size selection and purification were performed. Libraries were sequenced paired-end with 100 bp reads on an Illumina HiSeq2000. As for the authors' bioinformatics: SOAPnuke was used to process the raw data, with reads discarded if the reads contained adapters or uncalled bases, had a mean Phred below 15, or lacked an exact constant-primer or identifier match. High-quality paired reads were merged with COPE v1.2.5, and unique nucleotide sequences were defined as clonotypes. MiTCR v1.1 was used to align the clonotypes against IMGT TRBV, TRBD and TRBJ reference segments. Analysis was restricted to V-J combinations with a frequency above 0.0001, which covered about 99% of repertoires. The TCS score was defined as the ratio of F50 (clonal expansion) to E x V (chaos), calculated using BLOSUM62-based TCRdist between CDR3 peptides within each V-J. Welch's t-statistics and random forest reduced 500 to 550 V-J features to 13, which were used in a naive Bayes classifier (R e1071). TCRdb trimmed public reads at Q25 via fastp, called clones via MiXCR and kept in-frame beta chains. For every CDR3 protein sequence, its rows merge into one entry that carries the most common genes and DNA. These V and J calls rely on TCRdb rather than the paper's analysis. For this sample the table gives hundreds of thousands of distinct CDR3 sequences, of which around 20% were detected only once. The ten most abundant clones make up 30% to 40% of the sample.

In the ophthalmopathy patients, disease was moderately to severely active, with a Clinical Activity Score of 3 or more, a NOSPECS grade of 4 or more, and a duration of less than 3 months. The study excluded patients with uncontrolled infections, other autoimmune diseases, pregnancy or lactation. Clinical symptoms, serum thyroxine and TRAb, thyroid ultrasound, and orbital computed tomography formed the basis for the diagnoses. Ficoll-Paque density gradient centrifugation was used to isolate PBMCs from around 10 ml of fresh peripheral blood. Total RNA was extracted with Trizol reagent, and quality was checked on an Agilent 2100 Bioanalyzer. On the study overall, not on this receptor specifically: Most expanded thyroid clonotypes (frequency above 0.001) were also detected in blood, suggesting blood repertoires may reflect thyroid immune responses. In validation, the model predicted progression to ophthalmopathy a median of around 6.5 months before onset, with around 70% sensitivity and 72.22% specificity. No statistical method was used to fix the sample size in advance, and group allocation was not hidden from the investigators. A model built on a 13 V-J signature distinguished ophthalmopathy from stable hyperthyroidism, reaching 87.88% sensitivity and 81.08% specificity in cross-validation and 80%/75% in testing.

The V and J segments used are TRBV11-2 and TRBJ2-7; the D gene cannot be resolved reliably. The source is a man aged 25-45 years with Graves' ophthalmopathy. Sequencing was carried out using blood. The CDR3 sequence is CASSLDPATPRYEQYF. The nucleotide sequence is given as TGTGCCAGCAGCTTAGATCCCGCGACACCTCGCTACGAGCAGTACTTC.